Listed below are T cell receptor beta chains from one sample, sequenced in a study of T cell repertoires in cytomegalovirus infection. For these receptors, no antigen is known. One entry per CDR3 protein results from TCRdb running MiXCR on the reads. The table includes 650,000 to 900,000 distinct CDR3 sequences, 29% detected once. Sequencing was performed on cultured CD8+ T cells from PBMCs, taken from culture after CMV antigen stimulation. Receptors originate from a human donor in good health (CMV status not recorded). Some clones in this sample may be carry-over from other donors' samples. The CDR3 runs from the conserved cysteine through the conserved F or W. The D gene is left open where the match is weak. Clone size appears in some rows only: once, few, many, or a class for an expanded clone.

clone size: .; V gene: TRBV7-6; D gene: .; J gene: TRBJ1-6; CDR3 protein: CASSPGAGSHSPLHF; CDR3 DNA: TGTGCTAGCAGCCCGGGGGCCGGGTCACATTCACCCCTCCACTTT
clone size: .; V gene: TRBV18; D gene: .; J gene: TRBJ2-1; CDR3 protein: CASSLVLGKSYNEQFF; CDR3 DNA: TGTGCCAGCTCACTCGTACTAGGCAAATCCTACAATGAGCAGTTCTTC
clone size: .; V gene: TRBV24-1; D gene: .; J gene: TRBJ2-4; CDR3 protein: CATSDRRIAKNIQYF; CDR3 DNA: TGTGCCACCAGTGACAGACGGATAGCCAAAAACATTCAGTACTTC
clone size: .; V gene: TRBV4-3; D gene: TRBD2; J gene: TRBJ2-3; CDR3 protein: CASSQEGVLRGADTDTQYF; CDR3 DNA: TGCGCCAGCAGCCAAGAGGGAGTTTTGCGGGGGGCAGACACAGATACGCAGTATTTT
clone size: many; V gene: TRBV7-6; D gene: TRBD1; J gene: TRBJ2-5; CDR3 protein: CASSLAGQGVAETQYF; CDR3 DNA: TGTGCCAGCAGCTTAGCGGGGCAGGGGGTAGCAGAGACCCAGTACTTC
clone size: many; V gene: TRBV5-1; D gene: .; J gene: TRBJ1-1; CDR3 protein: CASSIFSRRNTEAFF; CDR3 DNA: TGCGCCAGCAGCATTTTCTCTCGCAGGAACACTGAAGCTTTCTTT
clone size: .; V gene: TRBV13; D gene: TRBD1; J gene: TRBJ2-4; CDR3 protein: CANSMGQGLTNIQYF; CDR3 DNA: TGTGCCAACAGCATGGGACAGGGGCTAACAAACATTCAGTACTTC
clone size: .; V gene: TRBV27; D gene: .; J gene: TRBJ1-1; CDR3 protein: CASKWVMSTEAFF; CDR3 DNA: TGTGCCAGCAAATGGGTAATGAGCACTGAAGCTTTCTTT
clone size: .; V gene: TRBV6-1; D gene: .; J gene: TRBJ2-1; CDR3 protein: CASSDVWNEQFF; CDR3 DNA: TGTGCCAGCAGTGACGTCTGGAATGAGCAGTTCTTC
clone size: .; V gene: TRBV3-1; D gene: .; J gene: TRBJ2-2; CDR3 protein: CASSHPGIGTGELFF; CDR3 DNA: TGTGCCAGCAGCCATCCAGGGATCGGCACCGGGGAGCTGTTTTTT
clone size: .; V gene: TRBV12-5; D gene: .; J gene: TRBJ1-1; CDR3 protein: CASGFENTEAFF; CDR3 DNA: TGTGCTAGTGGTTTTGAAAACACTGAAGCTTTCTTT
clone size: .; V gene: TRBV25-1; D gene: .; J gene: TRBJ1-5; CDR3 protein: CASSEWQLNQPQHF; CDR3 DNA: TGTGCCAGCAGTGAGTGGCAGCTCAATCAGCCCCAGCATTTT
clone size: .; V gene: TRBV7-8; D gene: .; J gene: TRBJ1-2; CDR3 protein: CASTLGRGNYGYTF; CDR3 DNA: TGTGCCAGCACCTTGGGCAGGGGAAACTATGGCTACACCTTC
clone size: once; V gene: TRBV5-4; D gene: .; J gene: TRBJ1-4; CDR3 protein: CASSTRTELEKLFF; CDR3 DNA: TGTGCCAGCAGCACTAGGACAGAGCTAGAAAAACTGTTTTTT
clone size: many; V gene: TRBV12-3/TRBV12-4; D gene: .; J gene: TRBJ1-2; CDR3 protein: CASSLGPYGYTF; CDR3 DNA: TGTGCCAGCAGTTTAGGGCCTTATGGCTACACCTTC
clone size: .; V gene: TRBV27; D gene: TRBD2; J gene: TRBJ2-2; CDR3 protein: CASSRLAGGRNTGELFF; CDR3 DNA: TGTGCCAGCAGCAGACTAGCGGGGGGCCGGAACACCGGGGAGCTGTTTTTT
clone size: few; V gene: TRBV19; D gene: .; J gene: TRBJ2-2; CDR3 protein: CASSIRPNTGELFF; CDR3 DNA: TGTGCCAGTAGTATCAGGCCGAACACCGGGGAGCTGTTTTTT
clone size: .; V gene: TRBV9; D gene: TRBD2; J gene: TRBJ2-1; CDR3 protein: CASSVDQRTSGGAFEQFF; CDR3 DNA: TGTGCCAGCAGCGTAGATCAGCGGACTAGCGGGGGGGCCTTTGAGCAGTTCTTC
clone size: many; V gene: TRBV6-5; D gene: .; J gene: TRBJ1-1; CDR3 protein: CASSYSRNTEAFF; CDR3 DNA: TGTGCCAGCAGTTACTCTAGGAACACTGAAGCTTTCTTT
clone size: .; V gene: TRBV3-1; D gene: TRBD1; J gene: TRBJ2-3; CDR3 protein: CASSPTGGPYPDTKYF; CDR3 DNA: TGTGCCAGCAGCCCCACAGGGGGCCCCTATCCAGATACGAAGTATTTT
clone size: .; V gene: TRBV6-1; D gene: .; J gene: TRBJ2-7; CDR3 protein: CASSYQGLSYEQYF; CDR3 DNA: TGTGCCAGCAGTTACCAGGGCCTCTCCTACGAGCAGTACTTC
clone size: .; V gene: TRBV24-1; D gene: .; J gene: TRBJ2-3; CDR3 protein: CATRNGVENTQYF; CDR3 DNA: TGTGCCACCAGGAATGGAGTAGAGAATACGCAGTATTTT
clone size: .; V gene: TRBV5-4; D gene: .; J gene: TRBJ1-4; CDR3 protein: CASSDPGAGPNEKLFF; CDR3 DNA: TGTGCCAGCAGCGACCCCGGGGCAGGCCCGAATGAAAAACTGTTTTTT
clone size: many; V gene: TRBV6-2/TRBV6-3; D gene: .; J gene: TRBJ1-2; CDR3 protein: CASSYSKGQGYGYTF; CDR3 DNA: TGTGCCAGCAGTTACTCGAAGGGACAAGGCTATGGCTACACCTTC
clone size: .; V gene: TRBV15; D gene: .; J gene: TRBJ1-2; CDR3 protein: CATSMSEKSSAVGYTF; CDR3 DNA: TGTGCCACCAGCATGTCGGAAAAATCTTCCGCAGTCGGCTACACCTTC
clone size: few; V gene: TRBV4-1; D gene: TRBD1; J gene: TRBJ2-1; CDR3 protein: CASSLLLQGDGSYNEQFF; CDR3 DNA: TGCGCCAGCAGCCTTTTGTTACAGGGGGACGGATCCTACAATGAGCAGTTCTTC
clone size: many; V gene: TRBV4-2; D gene: .; J gene: TRBJ1-1; CDR3 protein: CASSQVTGTTEAFF; CDR3 DNA: TGTGCCAGCAGCCAAGTTACAGGGACCACTGAAGCTTTCTTT
clone size: .; V gene: TRBV4-2; D gene: .; J gene: TRBJ1-5; CDR3 protein: CASSQNPQVSAPGQPQHF; CDR3 DNA: TGTGCCAGCAGCCAAAACCCACAGGTATCGGCCCCCGGTCAGCCCCAGCATTTT
clone size: .; V gene: TRBV7-3; D gene: TRBD1; J gene: TRBJ2-1; CDR3 protein: CASSSGQGADEQFF; CDR3 DNA: TGTGCCAGCAGCTCCGGACAGGGGGCCGATGAGCAGTTCTTC
clone size: .; V gene: TRBV6-6; D gene: .; J gene: TRBJ1-5; CDR3 protein: CASSYSTRDLYSNQPQHF; CDR3 DNA: TGTGCCAGCAGTTACTCGACAAGGGACCTCTATAGCAATCAGCCCCAGCATTTT
clone size: .; V gene: TRBV12-3/TRBV12-4; D gene: .; J gene: TRBJ2-1; CDR3 protein: CASSLWAANEQFF; CDR3 DNA: TGTGCCAGCAGTTTATGGGCGGCGAATGAGCAGTTCTTC
clone size: many; V gene: TRBV27; D gene: .; J gene: TRBJ1-6; CDR3 protein: CASSFGGAGSPLHF; CDR3 DNA: TGTGCCAGCAGTTTCGGGGGGGCCGGGTCACCCCTCCACTTT
clone size: .; V gene: TRBV5-1; D gene: .; J gene: TRBJ1-2; CDR3 protein: CASSLASGPAGYGYTF; CDR3 DNA: TGCGCCAGCAGCTTGGCGTCGGGCCCGGCCGGTTATGGCTACACCTTC
clone size: .; V gene: TRBV6-5; D gene: .; J gene: TRBJ1-2; CDR3 protein: CASSPYAGDYGYTF; CDR3 DNA: TGTGCCAGCAGTCCCTATGCAGGGGACTATGGCTACACCTTC
clone size: few; V gene: TRBV6-6; D gene: TRBD2; J gene: TRBJ2-1; CDR3 protein: CASSLYLLAENRESSYNEQFF; CDR3 DNA: TGTGCCAGCAGCCTCTACCTACTAGCGGAGAACAGAGAAAGCTCCTACAATGAGCAGTTCTTC
clone size: few; V gene: TRBV7-6; D gene: .; J gene: TRBJ2-7; CDR3 protein: CASSGDNSYEQYF; CDR3 DNA: TGTGCCAGCAGCGGGGACAACTCCTACGAGCAGTACTTC
clone size: .; V gene: TRBV12-5; D gene: .; J gene: TRBJ2-3; CDR3 protein: CASGAGVGGQTDTQYF; CDR3 DNA: TGTGCTAGTGGGGCCGGTGTAGGGGGGCAAACAGATACGCAGTATTTT
clone size: many; V gene: TRBV6-2/TRBV6-3; D gene: .; J gene: TRBJ1-1; CDR3 protein: CASSLYSLNTEAFF; CDR3 DNA: TGTGCCAGCAGTTTGTATTCCCTGAACACTGAAGCTTTCTTT
clone size: few; V gene: TRBV9; D gene: .; J gene: TRBJ1-1; CDR3 protein: CASSVGYKLNTEAFF; CDR3 DNA: TGTGCCAGCAGCGTAGGCTACAAATTGAACACTGAAGCTTTCTTT
clone size: .; V gene: TRBV20-1; D gene: .; J gene: TRBJ1-1; CDR3 protein: CSARDGFEAFF; CDR3 DNA: TGCAGTGCTAGAGATGGGTTTGAAGCTTTCTTT
clone size: .; V gene: TRBV5-1; D gene: .; J gene: TRBJ2-3; CDR3 protein: CASSLIPSRTDTQYF; CDR3 DNA: TGCGCCAGCAGCTTGATACCTTCGAGGACAGATACGCAGTATTTT
clone size: .; V gene: TRBV27; D gene: .; J gene: TRBJ2-1; CDR3 protein: CASSIAYRDIEQFF; CDR3 DNA: TGTGCCAGCAGCATCGCTTACAGGGATATTGAGCAGTTCTTC
clone size: .; V gene: TRBV27; D gene: .; J gene: TRBJ1-2; CDR3 protein: CASSFTGGYYGYTF; CDR3 DNA: TGTGCCAGCAGTTTCACTGGGGGGTACTATGGCTACACCTTC
clone size: .; V gene: TRBV7-8; D gene: .; J gene: TRBJ1-6; CDR3 protein: CASSFEGVAQSPLHF; CDR3 DNA: TGTGCCAGCAGCTTTGAGGGGGTTGCGCAATCACCCCTCCACTTT
clone size: many; V gene: TRBV7-6; D gene: .; J gene: TRBJ1-5; CDR3 protein: CASSPTRGQPQHF; CDR3 DNA: TGTGCCAGCAGCCCCACCCGGGGGCAGCCCCAGCATTTT
clone size: few; V gene: TRBV28; D gene: .; J gene: TRBJ1-5; CDR3 protein: CASTEPYSFGNQPQHF; CDR3 DNA: TGTGCCAGCACAGAACCGTATAGCTTTGGCAATCAGCCCCAGCATTTT
clone size: .; V gene: TRBV19; D gene: .; J gene: TRBJ1-1; CDR3 protein: CASSIEETGDYEAFF; CDR3 DNA: TGTGCCAGTAGTATAGAAGAGACAGGCGACTATGAAGCTTTCTTT
clone size: few; V gene: TRBV28; D gene: TRBD1; J gene: TRBJ1-1; CDR3 protein: CASSLLPGGLNTEAFF; CDR3 DNA: TGTGCCAGCAGTTTACTCCCAGGGGGTCTGAACACTGAAGCTTTCTTT
clone size: .; V gene: TRBV4-3; D gene: .; J gene: TRBJ1-2; CDR3 protein: CASSQRTRGANYGYTF; CDR3 DNA: TGCGCCAGCAGCCAACGGACACGTGGGGCTAACTATGGCTACACCTTC
clone size: .; V gene: TRBV14; D gene: TRBD1; J gene: TRBJ1-1; CDR3 protein: CASSQVGTGEDAYMDNTEAFF; CDR3 DNA: TGTGCCAGCAGCCAAGTTGGGACAGGGGAGGATGCCTACATGGACAACACTGAAGCTTTCTTT
clone size: .; V gene: TRBV19; D gene: TRBD1; J gene: TRBJ2-2; CDR3 protein: CASSSLGTGTGELFF; CDR3 DNA: TGTGCCAGTAGCTCCCTCGGGACAGGCACCGGGGAGCTGTTTTTT
clone size: many; V gene: TRBV7-2; D gene: .; J gene: TRBJ2-3; CDR3 protein: CASSLVGGAYTDTQYF; CDR3 DNA: TGTGCCAGCAGCTTAGTCGGCGGGGCATACACAGATACGCAGTATTTT
clone size: few; V gene: TRBV7-9; D gene: .; J gene: TRBJ1-5; CDR3 protein: CASSSDGQPQHF; CDR3 DNA: TGTGCCAGCAGCTCCGACGGCCAGCCCCAGCATTTT
clone size: .; V gene: TRBV7-8; D gene: .; J gene: TRBJ2-1; CDR3 protein: CASSLGYGFSYNEQFF; CDR3 DNA: TGTGCCAGCAGCTTAGGCTATGGGTTCTCCTACAATGAGCAGTTCTTC
clone size: few; V gene: TRBV19; D gene: TRBD1; J gene: TRBJ1-1; CDR3 protein: CASSIDSGGAGAFF; CDR3 DNA: TGTGCCAGTAGTATAGATTCAGGGGGTGCCGGAGCTTTCTTT
clone size: .; V gene: TRBV28; D gene: TRBD2; J gene: TRBJ2-1; CDR3 protein: CASSSPLAGEYNEQFF; CDR3 DNA: TGTGCCAGCAGTTCCCCGCTAGCGGGGGAGTACAATGAGCAGTTCTTC
clone size: .; V gene: TRBV7-6; D gene: .; J gene: TRBJ1-2; CDR3 protein: CASSEQGMANYGYTF; CDR3 DNA: TGTGCCAGCAGCGAGCAGGGTATGGCTAACTATGGCTACACCTTC
clone size: .; V gene: TRBV7-8; D gene: .; J gene: TRBJ2-1; CDR3 protein: CASSYLAPTSSYNEQFF; CDR3 DNA: TGTGCCAGCAGTTACCTGGCCCCCACCTCCTCCTACAATGAGCAGTTCTTC
clone size: once; V gene: TRBV2; D gene: .; J gene: TRBJ2-1; CDR3 protein: CASSAAENEQFF; CDR3 DNA: TGTGCCAGCAGTGCAGCGGAAAATGAGCAGTTCTTC